Each of the 21 T cell receptor beta chains below was sequenced from the same sample in a study of shared clonotypes between healthy human individuals. Repertoires were generated with immunoSEQ multiplex PCR, while TCRdb's copy carries only in-frame clones and drops some. The table has 2 million to 3 million clones, approximately 94% seen once; the top ten hold around 0.4%. The sample taken for sequencing was naive CD4+ T cells from PBMCs. As to subset: CD45RA+ positively selected. The receptors were sampled from a man younger than 35 in good health. Some clones in this sample may be carry-over from other donors' samples.

The chain couples TRBV2 to TRBJ1-3; D may be TRBD1 (5 bases). CDR3 length: 13 amino acids. Germline V gene lookup returns CDR1 SNHLY and CDR2 FYNNEI. The V end lost 6 bases, the J end lost 2 bases, and 8 bases lay between the germline ends. The CDR3 is CASRRGAGNTIYF. The CDR3 nucleotides read TGTGCCAGCAGGCGGGGGGCTGGAAACACCATATATTTT.

V and J are TRBV2 and TRBJ2-2; unclear D gene. The germline V gene encodes CDR1 SNHLY and CDR2 FYNNEI. Deletions cut 4 bases from V and 4 bases from J, with 10 bases between. This CDR3 contains 14 residues. This chain's CDR3 is CASSVSPPTGELFF. The CDR3 DNA reads TGTGCCAGCAGTGTGAGCCCACCCACCGGGGAGCTGTTTTTT.

The chain employs TRBV25-1 and TRBJ2-5; D may be TRBD1 (6 bases). With 7 bases removed from V and 5 bases from J, the gap between germline ends came to 14 bases. CDR1 MGHDK and CDR2 SYGVNS come from the germline V gene. The CDR3 totals 13 residues. The CDR3 coding sequence is TGTGCCAGCACGGACAGTTCGAGGGAGACCCAGTACTTC. Its protein product is CASTDSSRETQYF.

This sequence joins TRBV7-3 and TRBJ2-2; the match to TRBD2 covers 14 bases. Germline lookup yields CDR1 SGHTA and CDR2 FQGTGA. CDR3 length: 16 residues. V gave up 5 bases and J gave up 8 bases; unmatched junction bases: 7. The CDR3 sequence: CASSPPGLAGEGELFF. The CDR3 DNA reads TGTGCCAGCAGCCCACCGGGACTAGCGGGAGAGGGGGAGCTGTTTTTT.

The chain links TRBV28 to TRBJ1-2; D perhaps matches TRBD1 (6 bases). The ends were cut back, 7 bases at V and 1 base at J, with 13 bases in the middle. The CDR3 loop spans 14 amino acids. Germline loops: CDR1 MDHEN, CDR2 SYDVKM. In nucleotides, the CDR3 is TGTGCCAGCACTCGGGGGGCCGGTAACTATGGCTACACCTTC. Translation gives CASTRGAGNYGYTF.

The CDR3 loop is CASSTPGPINTGELFF. DNA for the CDR3: TGTGCCAGCAGTACGCCGGGTCCAATCAACACCGGGGAGCTGTTTTTT. The chain has TRBV6-6 and TRBJ2-2, with D uncertain. The CDR3 has 16 residues. Germline-derived CDR1 and CDR2 are MNHNY and SVGAGI (reference sequence). Trimming removed 5 bases at V and 2 bases at J, with 15 bases between.

This chain uses TRBV7-3 with TRBJ1-2, with a possible D match to TRBD1 (6 bases). V shed 0 bases and J shed 0 bases, with 8 bases lying between them. The germline V gene encodes CDR1 SGHTA and CDR2 FQGTGA. This CDR3 is built from 15 residues. CDR3 sequence (DNA): TGTGCCAGCAGCTTAACCGGGACAACTAACTATGGCTACACCTTC. This sequence encodes CASSLTGTTNYGYTF. The whole variable domain, filled in from reference TRBV7-3 and TRBJ1-2, reads GAGVSQTPSNKVTEKGKYVELRCDPISGHTALYWYRQSLGQGPEFLIYFQGTGAADDSGLPNDRFFAVRPEGSVSTLKIQRTERGDSAVYLCASSLTGTTNYGYTFGSGTRLTVV.

The rearrangement uses TRBV11-2 and TRBJ2-7, with D uncertain. Trimming stripped 5 bases from V and 6 bases from J, with 11 bases between. This CDR3 contains 12 residues. Per the germline V gene, CDR1 is SGHAT and CDR2 is FQNNGV. CDR3 in DNA: TGTGCCAGCAGCCGGCCCTGGGGCGAGCAGTACTTC. Translation: CASSRPWGEQYF.

As regards this clone: At one end the junction does not follow the germline gene, possibly because of a read error. The chain combines TRBV5-4 with TRBJ2-7, with D perhaps being TRBD1 or TRBD2 (6 bases each). CDR1 is SGHNT and CDR2 is YYREEE in the germline V gene (reference sequence). The CDR3 length is 13 residues. This CDR3 is CASRPQGGYEQHF. The DNA of the CDR3 is TGTGCCAGCAGGCCGCAAGGGGGGTACGAGCAGCACTTC. The full variable domain, completed using reference TRBV5-4 and TRBJ2-7, is ETGVTQSPTHLIKTRGQQVTLRCSSQSGHNTVSWYQQALGQGPQFIFQYYREEENGRGNFPPRFSGLQFPNYSSELNVNALELDDSALYLCASRPQGGYEQHFGPGTRLTVT.

The chain combines TRBV4-2 with TRBJ1-3, with a tentative D call TRBD1 (6 bases). Trimming shortened V by 1 base and J by 4 bases, and 20 bases separated the two germline ends. The CDR3 contains 18 residues. CDR1 and CDR2 from the germline V gene are LGHNA and YNFKEQ. The CDR3 nucleotides read TGTGCCAGCAGCCAAGTTAACCTCCCGGGGGCAGCGGGAAACACCATATATTTT. It is translated as CASSQVNLPGAAGNTIYF.

This chain uses TRBV4-2 with TRBJ1-1; tentatively, D is TRBD1 (5 bases). The V gene lost 1 base and the J gene lost 1 base, with 10 bases spanning the gap. Germline V gives CDR1 LGHNA, CDR2 YNFKEQ. This CDR3 is built from 15 residues. The CDR3, as DNA: TGTGCCAGCAGCCAAGGCGCGGGGGAGAACACTGAAGCTTTCTTT. Amino acid sequence: CASSQGAGENTEAFF.

The count of this clone is one. The rearrangement uses TRBV5-1 and TRBJ2-3; the D gene is possibly TRBD1 (6 bases). Deletions cut 4 bases from V and 0 bases from J, with 15 bases between. The CDR3 loop spans 16 amino acids. In germline, CDR1 is SGHRS, CDR2 YFSETQ. The CDR3 here is CASSQDPRGSTDTQYF. The CDR3 DNA reads as TGCGCCAGCAGCCAGGACCCAAGGGGGAGCACAGATACGCAGTATTTT.

The chain joins TRBV7-2 to TRBJ1-5; 10 positions match TRBD1. The V segment lost 3 bases and the J segment 1 base; nucleotides outside the gene matches: 9. The CDR3 length is 18 residues. CDR1 is SGHTA, CDR2 FQGNSA, per germline. The CDR3 nucleotides read TGTGCCAGCAGCTTCCGGGACAGGGGACCTGAAAGCAATCAGCCCCAGCATTTT. Protein sequence: CASSFRDRGPESNQPQHF.

This clone was counted a few times. The chain is built from TRBV2 and TRBJ1-1; possibly TRBD1 for D (6 bases). Trimming cost V 10 bases and J 0 bases, with 18 bases left between them. CDR1 and CDR2 (germline): SNHLY, FYNNEI. This CDR3 is 15 amino acids long. The CDR3: CAITWTAMMNTEAFF. In nucleotides, the CDR3 is TGTGCCATCACGTGGACAGCCATGATGAACACTGAAGCTTTCTTT. Supplemented by reference TRBV2 and TRBJ1-1, the full variable domain reads EPEVTQTPSHQVTQMGQEVILRCVPISNHLYFYWYRQILGQKVEFLVSFYNNEISEKSEIFDDQFSVERPDGSNFTLKIRSTKLEDSAMYFCAITWTAMMNTEAFFGQGTRLTVV.

The chain carries TRBV18 and TRBJ2-7; tentative D call: TRBD1 (5 bases). In germline, CDR1 is KGHSH, CDR2 LQKENI. Trimming took off 4 bases at V and 6 bases at J, with 13 bases between the two ends. This CDR3 has 13 amino acids. Written as DNA, the CDR3 is TGTGCCAGCTCACAAAGACAGAGTGGCGAGCAGTACTTC. This gives the protein CASSQRQSGEQYF.

This clone came up once. The gene calls are TRBV7-3 and TRBJ2-2, with TRBD1 matching over 9 bases. The CDR3 runs 15 residues. Per germline, CDR1 SGHTA and CDR2 FQGTGA. The ends lost 4 bases at V and 6 bases at J; junction bases unmatched: 6. The CDR3, as DNA: TGTGCCAGCAGCTCAACGACAGGGGGTGCCGGGGAGCTGTTTTTT. Translated: CASSSTTGGAGELFF. Drawing the rest from reference TRBV7-3 and TRBJ2-2, the complete variable domain is GAGVSQTPSNKVTEKGKYVELRCDPISGHTALYWYRQSLGQGPEFLIYFQGTGAADDSGLPNDRFFAVRPEGSVSTLKIQRTERGDSAVYLCASSSTTGGAGELFFGEGSRLTVL.

CDR3: CASSPRDRGRLGSYNEQFF. The CDR3 DNA follows: TGTGCCAGCAGTCCCCGCGACAGGGGGCGATTAGGCTCCTACAATGAGCAGTTCTTC. The rearrangement uses TRBV27 and TRBJ2-1; 10 bases are a match to TRBD1. V shed 5 bases and J 0 bases; nucleotides not matched to a gene: 13. This CDR3 region has 19 residues. The V gene's germline CDR1 is MNHEY and CDR2 SMNVEV (reference sequence).

V and J are TRBV4-2 and TRBJ1-5, with a tentative D call TRBD1 (5 bases). V lost 1 base to trimming and J lost 4 bases, with 14 bases between them. Germline CDR1 LGHNA, CDR2 YNFKEQ. The CDR3 extends over 16 amino acids. CDR3 residues: CASSQGPQGGNQPQHF. CDR3 coding DNA: TGTGCCAGCAGCCAAGGTCCGCAGGGTGGGAATCAGCCCCAGCATTTT.

The chain couples TRBV29-1 to TRBJ2-7; the D gene is possibly TRBD1 (8 bases). The CDR3 spans 13 residues. Germline values: CDR1 SQVTM, CDR2 ANQGSEA. The V gene lost 7 bases and the J gene lost 3 bases, with 16 bases spanning the gap. CDR3 loop: CSAVQGGRYEQYF. CDR3 sequence (DNA): TGCAGCGCTGTACAGGGGGGGCGCTACGAGCAGTACTTC.

This chain connects TRBV5-1 to TRBJ1-1; D remains ambiguous. V was shortened by 7 bases and J by 1 base, with 11 bases between the two germline ends. Germline CDR1 is SGHRS and CDR2 is YFSETQ. This CDR3 has 13 residues. The CDR3 DNA reads as TGCGCCAGCCTCCCCACACCGAACACTGAAGCTTTCTTT. Its translation is CASLPTPNTEAFF. Full variable domain (rest looked up from reference TRBV5-1 and TRBJ1-1): KAGVTQTPRYLIKTRGQQVTLSCSPISGHRSVSWYQQTPGQGLQFLFEYFSETQRNKGNFPGRFSGRQFSNSRSEMNVSTLELGDSALYLCASLPTPNTEAFFGQGTRLTVV.

Concerning this clone itself: In the same sample, other DNA sequences code for this CDR3. The chain carries TRBV5-1 and TRBJ2-2; no clear D gene. The CDR3 loop spans 16 amino acids. V dropped 0 bases and J dropped 1 base, with 10 bases sitting between them. CDR1 and CDR2 (germline): SGHRS, YFSETQ. For the CDR3, the DNA is TGCGCCAGCAGCTTGGGGTCTCGCGAGAACACCGGGGAGCTGTTTTTT. Translating gives CASSLGSRENTGELFF. The whole variable domain, remainder taken from reference TRBV5-1 and TRBJ2-2, is KAGVTQTPRYLIKTRGQQVTLSCSPISGHRSVSWYQQTPGQGLQFLFEYFSETQRNKGNFPGRFSGRQFSNSRSEMNVSTLELGDSALYLCASSLGSRENTGELFFGEGSRLTVL.